These 13 T cell receptor beta chains share one sample of origin, sequenced in a study of blood T cell repertoires in COVID-19. This table comes from immunoSEQ multiplex PCR, and its TCRdb copy is limited to in-frame clones, with some not included. Of about 75,000 clones in the sample, around nine tenths were seen once. The sequencing input was peripheral blood. These receptors originate from a man at least 80 years old with COVID-19, enrolled during active disease.

This chain connects TRBV10-1 to TRBJ2-3; 7 bases fit TRBD2. Germline-derived CDR1 and CDR2 are WNHNN and SYGVQD (reference sequence). This CDR3 is 16 amino acids long. V trimming: 5 bases; J trimming: 4 bases; junction bases outside the gene matches: 12. CDR3 coding DNA: TGCGCCAGCAGTTCTAGAGCTGGGGGGGATCCAGATACGCAGTATTTT. Its protein product is CASSSRAGGDPDTQYF.

The chain is built from TRBV7-6 and TRBJ2-3; D is ambiguous. V lost 5 bases to trimming and J lost 0 bases, with 12 bases between them. This CDR3 region has 15 residues. CDR1 is SGHVS, CDR2 FNYEAQ, per germline. In nucleotides, the CDR3 is TGTGCCAGCAGCATGGTCGTAACTAGCACAGATACGCAGTATTTT. This encodes CASSMVVTSTDTQYF.

The chain has TRBV9 and TRBJ1-4, with 7 bases matching TRBD1. Germline lookup yields CDR1 SGDLS and CDR2 YYNGEE. With V trimmed by 4 bases and J by 7 bases, 7 bases remained unmatched. The CDR3 is 14 amino acids. The CDR3 reads CASSTTGRGEKLFF. For the CDR3, the DNA is TGTGCCAGCAGCACGACAGGGCGGGGTGAAAAACTGTTTTTT.

The rearrangement links TRBV5-1 to TRBJ2-6; the match to TRBD1 covers 12 bases. Per the germline V gene, CDR1 is SGHRS and CDR2 is YFSETQ. This CDR3 has 18 residues. Losses at the gene ends were 4 bases for V and 3 bases for J; bases not matched to a gene: 8. The CDR3 DNA sequence: TGCGCCAGCAGCGAATCCGGGACAGGGGGCGGTGGGGCCAACGTCCTGACTTTC. It is translated as CASSESGTGGGGANVLTF.

This clone was picked up one time. A read error may produce the germline difference seen at one junction end. CDR3 region: CASSIRPGSVPHSLF. In DNA form, the CDR3 reads TGTGCCAGTAGTATCAGGCCAGGCTCCGTCCCTCACAGCCTCTTC. The chain joins TRBV19 to TRBJ1-2; D is undetermined. The CDR3 totals 15 residues. The germline V gene encodes CDR1 LNHDA and CDR2 SQIVND (reference sequence).

This clone was recorded only once. V gene TRBV7-2 combines with J gene TRBJ2-7, with a weak D call TRBD2 (6 bases). V gave up 2 bases and J gave up 0 bases, with 11 bases separating them. The V gene's germline CDR1 is SGHTA and CDR2 FQGNSA. The length of the CDR3 is 15 residues. The CDR3 protein is CASSLTAGYSYEQYF. CDR3 in DNA: TGTGCCAGCAGCTTAACGGCGGGGTACTCCTACGAGCAGTACTTC. Complete variable domain (other parts from reference TRBV7-2 and TRBJ2-7): GAGVSQSPSNKVTEKGKDVELRCDPISGHTALYWYRQSLGQGLEFLIYFQGNSAPDKSGLPSDRFSAERTGGSVSTLTIQRTQQEDSAVYLCASSLTAGYSYEQYFGPGTRLTVT.

The rearrangement uses TRBV18 and TRBJ2-7; D is undetermined. Germline loops: CDR1 KGHSH, CDR2 LQKENI. This CDR3 is built from 13 residues. Trimming took off 4 bases at V and 6 bases at J, with 13 bases between the two ends. The CDR3 bases are TGTGCCAGCTCACAGAGCGACCGACGCGAGCAGTACTTC. It codes for CASSQSDRREQYF.

This rearrangement joins TRBV4-1 to TRBJ2-7, with 7 bases that match TRBD1. This CDR3 contains 15 residues. Losses at the gene ends were 6 bases for V and 7 bases for J; bases not matched to a gene: 15. Germline V gene sequence: CDR1 MGHRA, CDR2 YSYEKL. The CDR3 bases are TGCGCCAGCAGACCCCTTTGGACAGGCCGGTGGGAGCAGTACTTC. Amino acid sequence: CASRPLWTGRWEQYF.

This chain joins TRBV6-6 and TRBJ2-7, with a weak D call TRBD1 (5 bases). Germline loops: CDR1 MNHNY, CDR2 SVGAGI (reference sequence). V was trimmed by 5 bases and J by 4 bases, leaving 9 bases between them. The CDR3 has 12 amino acids. CDR3 nucleotide sequence: TGTGCCAGCAGTCCACAGGATTACGAGCAGTACTTC. This gives the protein CASSPQDYEQYF.

This clone is a singleton in its sample. V is TRBV7-3 and J is TRBJ1-6; 9 bases are a match to TRBD1. Germline V gene data show CDR1 as SGHTA and CDR2 as FQGTGA. V gave up 5 bases and J gave up 5 bases; unmatched junction bases: 7. This CDR3 spans 16 amino acids. CDR3 amino acids: CASSPTGGGDNSPLHF. The CDR3 nucleotides are TGTGCCAGCAGCCCAACAGGGGGCGGGGATAATTCACCCCTCCACTTT.

V is TRBV9 and J is TRBJ2-1; 10 bases map to TRBD1. The CDR3 totals 14 residues. The germline V gene encodes CDR1 SGDLS and CDR2 YYNGEE. V dropped 3 bases and J dropped 15; count of bases not matched to a gene: 12. The CDR3 DNA reads TGTGCCAGCAGCGGGGACCGGGACAGGGGAAATCCGTTCTTC. Translated, it gives CASSGDRDRGNPFF.

CDR3 residues: CASSLQGFSYEQYF. In DNA, the CDR3 is TGCGCCAGCAGCTTGCAGGGGTTCTCCTACGAGCAGTACTTC. This sequence joins TRBV5-1 and TRBJ2-7; D is possibly TRBD1 (6 bases). In germline, CDR1 is SGHRS, CDR2 YFSETQ. V shed 1 base and J shed 0 bases, with 8 bases lying between them. The CDR3 has 14 residues.

The chain couples TRBV9 to TRBJ1-1; 7 bases align to TRBD1. The CDR3 consists of 14 residues. Unmatched junction bases numbered 10, after V lost 4 bases and J lost 7 bases. CDR1 SGDLS and CDR2 YYNGEE come from the germline V gene. CDR3 in DNA: TGTGCCAGCAGCCCTCCTGGGACAGTTCTTGAAGCTTTCTTT. Translation gives CASSPPGTVLEAFF.